The source of this T cell receptor beta chain is a study of T cell changes during pregnancy in multiple sclerosis. Only one count was recorded for this clone. The germline V and J ends were trimmed by 5 bases and 0 bases, with 9 bases remaining between them. Germline assignment: CDR1 SQVTM and CDR2 ANQGSEA. The CDR3 spans 13 residues. TCRdb's table, derived via immunoSEQ multiplex PCR, lists solely in-frame clones and lacks some. This table holds roughly 110,000 clones, around 92% found once. The rearrangement uses TRBV29-1 and TRBJ2-3; D is ambiguous. The sequence was obtained from a female donor with multiple sclerosis, enrolled in a pregnancy study. Source: peripheral blood, taken after pregnancy. The CDR3 DNA follows: TGCAGCGTTCCGGGTCTTAGCACAGATACGCAGTATTTT. Residues: CSVPGLSTDTQYF.